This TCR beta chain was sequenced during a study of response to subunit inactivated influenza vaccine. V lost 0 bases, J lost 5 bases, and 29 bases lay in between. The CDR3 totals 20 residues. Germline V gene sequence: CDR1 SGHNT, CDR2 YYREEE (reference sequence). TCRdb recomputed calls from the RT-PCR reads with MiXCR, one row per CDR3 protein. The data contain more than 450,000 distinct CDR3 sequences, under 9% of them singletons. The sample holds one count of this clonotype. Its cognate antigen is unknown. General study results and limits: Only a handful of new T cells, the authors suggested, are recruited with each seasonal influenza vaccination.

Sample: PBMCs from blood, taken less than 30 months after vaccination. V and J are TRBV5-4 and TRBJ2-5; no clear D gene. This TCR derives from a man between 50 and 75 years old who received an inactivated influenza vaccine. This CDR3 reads CASSLAKGLGGSRRWETQYF. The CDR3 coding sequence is TGTGCCAGCAGCTTGGCCAAGGGTTTGGGTGGGTCTCGTAGGTGGGAGACCCAGTACTTC.